Listed here are 7 T cell receptor beta chains from one sample, sequenced in a study of CD4 T cells in relation to SARS-CoV-2 and coronaviruses. Before the COVID-19 pandemic, during about 2011-2019, CD4+ T cells were taken from unexposed donors. Isolation of CD4+ T cells took place after less than 11 days in culture. Their specific antigens are unknown. The data were produced by immunoSEQ multiplex PCR, yet TCRdb's version contains in-frame clones alone and is incomplete. The sample records around 21,000 clones, roughly 62% being singletons. Source material: CD4+ T cells from PBMCs, cultured in vitro. These receptors were taken from a human donor in good health.

The chain uses TRBV19 and TRBJ2-6, with D possibly TRBD1 on 6 matching bases. V was pared by 5 bases and J by 0 bases, with 14 bases between. The CDR3 has 17 residues. Germline V lookup: CDR1 LNHDA, CDR2 SQIVND (reference sequence). The CDR3 sequence: CASSQSGAVSGANVLTF. CDR3 nucleotides: TGTGCCAGTAGTCAGTCAGGGGCGGTCTCTGGGGCCAACGTCCTGACTTTC.

This clone was seen a single time. The gene calls are TRBV25-1 and TRBJ2-1, with 15 bases identical to TRBD2. Looked up from germline, CDR1 is MGHDK and CDR2 is SYGVNS. The V segment lost 7 bases and the J segment 8 bases; nucleotides outside the gene matches: 3. This CDR3 has 14 amino acids. CDR3 coding DNA: TGTGCCAGCATGGGGACTAGCGGGAGGTATGAGCAGTTCTTC. Amino acids: CASMGTSGRYEQFF. Complete variable domain (other parts from reference TRBV25-1 and TRBJ2-1): EADIYQTPRYLVIGTGKKITLECSQTMGHDKMYWYQQDPGMELHLIHYSYGVNSTEKGDLSSESTVSRIRTEHFPLTLESARPSHTSQYLCASMGTSGRYEQFFGPGTRLTVL.

The CDR3 sequence is CASSLVGLREETQYF. The CDR3, as DNA: TGTGCCAGCAGCTTAGTGGGCCTGAGGGAAGAGACCCAGTACTTC. The chain links TRBV7-2 to TRBJ2-5, with a tentative D call TRBD2 (5 bases). This CDR3 has 15 residues. Germline V CDR1 and CDR2: SGHTA, FQGNSA. V lost 1 base and J 3 bases, leaving 12 bases between the germline ends.

The CDR3 DNA follows: TGCGCCAGCAGCCAACTGGGTGGCTACACCTTC. It specifies CASSQLGGYTF. The chain couples TRBV4-1 to TRBJ1-2; no reliable D call. From germline, CDR1 is MGHRA and CDR2 YSYEKL. Trimming took off 2 bases at V and 7 bases at J, with 5 bases between the two ends. This CDR3 has 11 amino acids.

The V and J genes are TRBV2 and TRBJ1-4; 7 bases map to TRBD1. Germline CDR1 SNHLY, CDR2 FYNNEI. The CDR3 is made up of 14 amino acids. The ends lost 6 bases at V and 8 bases at J; junction bases unmatched: 9. The CDR3 reads CASRLGTVLEKLFF. In DNA, the CDR3 is TGTGCCAGCAGACTTGGGACAGTGTTGGAAAAACTGTTTTTT.

The chain employs TRBV6-2 or TRBV6-3 and TRBJ2-1, with 7 bases matching TRBD2. Germline lookup yields CDR1 MNHEY and CDR2 SVGEGT. CDR3 length: 15 amino acids. V shed 5 bases and J 9 bases; nucleotides not matched to a gene: 13. The CDR3 here is CASSKRGVQGTEQFF. The CDR3 nucleotides read TGTGCCAGCAGTAAACGGGGGGTCCAAGGGACTGAGCAGTTCTTC.

The chain joins TRBV7-9 to TRBJ2-7, with D uncertain. V was cut by 4 bases and J by 0 bases, with 10 bases left in between. CDR3 length: 14 amino acids. Germline CDR1 SEHNR, CDR2 FQNEAQ (reference sequence). The CDR3 here is CASSSAPRSYEQYF. For the CDR3, the DNA is TGTGCCAGCAGCTCGGCTCCCCGCTCCTACGAGCAGTACTTC.